Listed below are T cell receptor beta chains from one sample, sequenced in a study of early T cells in non-severe SARS-CoV-2 infection. TCRdb recomputed calls from the 5' RACE reads with MiXCR, one row per CDR3 protein. This sample has approximately 20,000 distinct CDR3 sequences; around 6.1% occur once, and the top ten carry 5.5% to 8%. Sequencing used whole blood. Every receptor here comes from an adult who was a healthcare worker with PCR-confirmed SARS-CoV-2 infection or an uninfected control (not recorded which). Both conserved end residues are part of each CDR3. The D gene is left open where the match is weak. Only some rows state a clone size, as once, few, many or a class for expanded clones.

J | V | D | size | CDR3 | DNA
TRBJ2-3 | TRBV4-2 | NA | few | CASSQTGPGTDTQYF | TGTGCCAGCAGCCAAACGGGGCCAGGCACAGATACGCAGTATTTT
TRBJ2-1 | TRBV20-1 | NA | many | CSAPNSSSSYNEQFF | TGCAGTGCTCCGAACAGCTCTAGCTCCTACAATGAGCAGTTCTTC
TRBJ1-5 | TRBV20-1 | TRBD1 | many | CSARGIQGQPQHF | TGCAGTGCTAGAGGGATACAGGGGCAGCCCCAGCATTTT
TRBJ1-5 | TRBV7-8 | NA | many | CASSSKHGNQPQHF | TGTGCCAGCAGCTCTAAACACGGCAATCAGCCCCAGCATTTT
TRBJ2-7 | TRBV5-5 | NA | many | CASSPITGGSYEQYF | TGTGCCAGCAGCCCCATTACCGGGGGCTCCTACGAGCAGTACTTC
TRBJ2-3 | TRBV20-1 | NA | medium-sized | CSARRDARMDTQYF | TGCAGTGCTAGACGTGACGCCCGGATGGATACGCAGTATTTT
TRBJ2-6 | TRBV7-3 | NA | many | CASSSKHIWSKSTESSGANVLTF | TGTGCCAGCAGCTCTAAGCACATTTGGTCTAAGTCGACGGAAAGCTCTGGGGCCAACGTCCTGACTTTC
TRBJ2-1 | TRBV20-1 | TRBD2 | many | CSANNLAGASGYNEQFF | TGCAGTGCCAACAATCTAGCGGGGGCCTCTGGGTACAATGAGCAGTTCTTC
TRBJ1-1 | TRBV10-3 | NA | once | CAIARANSEAFF | TGTGCCATCGCCCGGGCGAACTCTGAAGCTTTCTTT
TRBJ2-1 | TRBV5-1 | NA | many | CASSLKSSSYNEQFF | TGCGCCAGCAGCTTGAAGAGTTCCTCCTACAATGAGCAGTTCTTC
TRBJ2-7 | TRBV29-1 | TRBD1 | many | CSVTGTALYEQYF | TGCAGCGTCACCGGGACAGCCCTCTACGAGCAGTACTTC
TRBJ2-4 | TRBV19 | NA | many | CASSMDRRWDIQYF | TGTGCCAGTAGTATGGACCGGAGATGGGACATTCAGTACTTC
TRBJ2-7 | TRBV5-1 | NA | few | CASSLQTGGNYEQYF | TGCGCCAGCAGCTTGCAGACAGGTGGAAACTACGAGCAGTACTTC
TRBJ2-7 | TRBV18 | NA | many | CASSPSPDGSYEQYF | TGTGCCAGCTCACCCTCTCCGGACGGATCCTACGAGCAGTACTTC
TRBJ1-4 | TRBV13 | NA | many | CASSLPGLGEKLFF | TGTGCCAGCAGCTTACCGGGGCTCGGTGAAAAACTGTTTTTT
TRBJ2-1 | TRBV10-3 | TRBD2 | NA | CAISDGGLAGSEQFF | TGTGCCATCAGTGACGGCGGGCTAGCGGGAAGTGAGCAGTTCTTC
TRBJ1-1 | TRBV18 | NA | many | CASSPNTDRSNTEAFF | TGTGCCAGCTCGCCCAACACAGACAGGTCGAACACTGAAGCTTTCTTT
TRBJ2-7 | TRBV20-1 | NA | few | CSAGEHYEQYF | TGCAGTGCTGGAGAACACTACGAGCAGTACTTC
TRBJ1-6 | TRBV6-6 | NA | many | CASTTPYNSPLHF | TGTGCCAGCACGACACCCTATAATTCACCCCTCCATTTT
TRBJ2-5 | TRBV6-5 | NA | many | CASSSLGAGTQYF | TGTGCCAGCAGTTCTCTGGGGGCTGGGACCCAGTACTTC
TRBJ2-5 | TRBV5-1 | NA | many | CASSPLQGTQETQYF | TGCGCCAGCAGTCCCTTACAGGGTACCCAAGAGACCCAGTACTTC
TRBJ1-4 | TRBV18 | NA | many | CASSPLGEKLFF | TGTGCCAGCTCACCACTTGGTGAAAAACTGTTTTTT
TRBJ2-3 | TRBV29-1 | NA | medium-sized | CSVLDRILPGDTQYF | TGCAGCGTTCTTGACAGAATCCTCCCAGGGGATACGCAGTATTTT
TRBJ1-2 | TRBV6-6 | TRBD1 | many | CASSYGDSGKGYTF | TGTGCCAGCAGTTACGGGGACAGTGGGAAGGGCTACACCTTC
TRBJ2-1 | TRBV19 | TRBD2 | few | CASSIVTSGRSEQFF | TGTGCCAGTAGTATAGTGACTAGCGGGAGATCTGAGCAGTTCTTC
TRBJ2-1 | TRBV6-6 | TRBD1 | many | CASSFWDRMYNEQFF | TGTGCCAGCAGTTTCTGGGACAGGATGTACAATGAGCAGTTCTTC
TRBJ1-5 | TRBV20-1 | NA | many | CSASQGWGQPQHF | TGCAGTGCTAGTCAAGGGTGGGGTCAGCCCCAGCATTTT
TRBJ2-2 | TRBV12-3/TRBV12-4 | NA | few | CASRPGRRATGELFF | TGTGCCAGCAGGCCCGGACGGCGTGCGACCGGGGAGCTGTTTTTT
TRBJ2-3 | TRBV20-1 | NA | many | CSANPRAGSTDTQYF | TGCAGTGCGAACCCCAGGGCGGGCAGCACAGATACGCAGTATTTT